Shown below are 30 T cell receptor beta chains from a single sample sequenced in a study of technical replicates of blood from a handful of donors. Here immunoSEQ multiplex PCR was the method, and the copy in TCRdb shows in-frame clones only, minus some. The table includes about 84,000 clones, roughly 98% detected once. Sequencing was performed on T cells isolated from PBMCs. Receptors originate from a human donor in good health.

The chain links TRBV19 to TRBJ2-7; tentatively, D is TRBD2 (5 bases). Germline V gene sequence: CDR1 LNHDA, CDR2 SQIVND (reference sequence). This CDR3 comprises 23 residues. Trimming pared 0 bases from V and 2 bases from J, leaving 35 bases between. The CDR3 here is CASSIDQDSHPGPQQRKTYEQYF. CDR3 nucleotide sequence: TGTGCCAGTAGTATAGATCAGGACTCCCACCCTGGCCCGCAACAGAGGAAGACCTACGAGCAGTACTTC.

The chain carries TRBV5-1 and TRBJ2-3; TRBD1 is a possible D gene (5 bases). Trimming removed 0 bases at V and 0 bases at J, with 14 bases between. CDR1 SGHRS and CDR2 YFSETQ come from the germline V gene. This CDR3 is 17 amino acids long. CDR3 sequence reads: CASSLGLTTVSTDTQYF. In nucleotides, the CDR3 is TGCGCCAGCAGCTTGGGGCTCACGACAGTTAGCACAGATACGCAGTATTTT.

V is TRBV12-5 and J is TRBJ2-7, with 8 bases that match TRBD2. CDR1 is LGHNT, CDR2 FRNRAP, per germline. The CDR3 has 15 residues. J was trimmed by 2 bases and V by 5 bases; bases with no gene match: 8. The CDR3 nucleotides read TGTGCTAGTGGTCCCCAGAAGCGGGGGACCTACGAGCAGTACTTC. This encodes CASGPQKRGTYEQYF.

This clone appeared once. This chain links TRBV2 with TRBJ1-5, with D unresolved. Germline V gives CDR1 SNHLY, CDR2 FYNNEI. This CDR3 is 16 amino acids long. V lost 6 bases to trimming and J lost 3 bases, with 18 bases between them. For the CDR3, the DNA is TGTGCCAGCAGAGAAAGTGGCCTCTGGGCCAATCAGCCCCAGCATTTT. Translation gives CASRESGLWANQPQHF.

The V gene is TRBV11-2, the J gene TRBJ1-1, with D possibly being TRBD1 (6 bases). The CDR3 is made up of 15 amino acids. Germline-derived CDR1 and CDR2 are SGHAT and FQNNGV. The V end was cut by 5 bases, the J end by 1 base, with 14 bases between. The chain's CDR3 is CASSLGGARNTEAFF. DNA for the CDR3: TGTGCCAGCAGCCTCGGGGGGGCCCGGAACACTGAAGCTTTCTTT.

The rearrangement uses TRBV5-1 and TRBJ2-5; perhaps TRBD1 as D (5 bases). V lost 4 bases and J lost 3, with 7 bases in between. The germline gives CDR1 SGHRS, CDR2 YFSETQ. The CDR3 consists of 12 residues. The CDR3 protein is CASSEGEETQYF. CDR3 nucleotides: TGCGCCAGCAGCGAAGGGGAAGAGACCCAGTACTTC.

CDR3 in amino acids: CASTHGGGKETQYF. The DNA of the CDR3 is TGTGCCAGCACCCATGGGGGGGGTAAAGAGACCCAGTACTTC. The chain is built from TRBV9 and TRBJ2-5; TRBD2 matches 7 bases. This CDR3 region has 14 residues. CDR1 is SGDLS, CDR2 YYNGEE, per germline. Germline trimming cut 6 bases from V and 3 bases from J; bases unmatched to any gene: 8. The full variable domain, its missing parts supplied by reference TRBV9 and TRBJ2-5, is DSGVTQTPKHLITATGQRVTLRCSPRSGDLSVYWYQQSLDQGLQFLIQYYNGEERAKGNILERFSAQQFPDLHSELNLSSLELGDSALYFCASTHGGGKETQYFGPGTRLLVL.

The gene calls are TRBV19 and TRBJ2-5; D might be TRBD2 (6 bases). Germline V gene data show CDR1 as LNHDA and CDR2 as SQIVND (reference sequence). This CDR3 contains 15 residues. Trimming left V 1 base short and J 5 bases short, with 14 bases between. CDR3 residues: CASSIAGGIDETQYF. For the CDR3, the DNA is TGTGCCAGTAGTATAGCGGGCGGGATTGACGAGACCCAGTACTTC.

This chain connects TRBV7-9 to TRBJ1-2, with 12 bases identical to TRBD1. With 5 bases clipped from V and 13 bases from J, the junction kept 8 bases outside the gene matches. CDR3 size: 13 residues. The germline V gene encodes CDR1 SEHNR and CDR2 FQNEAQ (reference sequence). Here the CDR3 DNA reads TGTGCCAGCAGCCGAGGGGGACAGGGGGCGTTCACCTTC. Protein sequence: CASSRGGQGAFTF.

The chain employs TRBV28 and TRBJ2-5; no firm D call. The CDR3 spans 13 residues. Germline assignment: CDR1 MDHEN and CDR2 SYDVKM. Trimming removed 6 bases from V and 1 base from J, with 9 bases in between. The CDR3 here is CASSQTLQETQYF. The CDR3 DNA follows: TGTGCCAGCAGCCAGACACTCCAAGAGACCCAGTACTTC.

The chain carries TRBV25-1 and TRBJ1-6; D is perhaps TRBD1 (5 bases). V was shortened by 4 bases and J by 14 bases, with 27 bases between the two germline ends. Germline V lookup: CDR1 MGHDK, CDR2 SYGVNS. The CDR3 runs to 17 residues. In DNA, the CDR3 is TGTGCCAGCAGTGGAGTGGTGGAGGGGCTAGGTTCCCCGACCCTCCACTTT. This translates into CASSGVVEGLGSPTLHF.

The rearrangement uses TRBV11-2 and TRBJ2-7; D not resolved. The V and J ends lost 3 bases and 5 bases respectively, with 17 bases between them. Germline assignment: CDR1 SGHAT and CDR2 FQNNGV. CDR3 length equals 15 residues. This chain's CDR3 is CASSFSGGQVHEQYF. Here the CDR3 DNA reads TGTGCCAGCAGCTTTAGTGGTGGGCAGGTCCACGAGCAGTACTTC.

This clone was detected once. The CDR3 protein is CASSFEGPVYEQFF. The CDR3 DNA is TGTGCCAGCAGCTTCGAGGGCCCGGTCTATGAGCAGTTCTTC. This rearrangement joins TRBV7-8 to TRBJ2-1; possible D gene TRBD2, 5 bases. The CDR3 sequence is 14 residues long. Deletions cut 3 bases from V and 8 bases from J, with 14 bases between. Germline CDR1 is SGHVS and CDR2 is FQNEAQ.

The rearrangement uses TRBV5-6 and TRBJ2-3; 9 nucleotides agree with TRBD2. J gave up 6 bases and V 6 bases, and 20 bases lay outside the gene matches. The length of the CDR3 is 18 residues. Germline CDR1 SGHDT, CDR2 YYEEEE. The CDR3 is CASTTPLAGLTISDTQYF. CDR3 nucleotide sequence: TGTGCCAGCACCACCCCCCTAGCGGGGCTCACGATTTCGGATACGCAGTATTTT. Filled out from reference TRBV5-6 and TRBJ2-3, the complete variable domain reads DAGVTQSPTHLIKTRGQQVTLRCSPKSGHDTVSWYQQALGQGPQFIFQYYEEEERQRGNFPDRFSGHQFPNYSSELNVNALLLGDSALYLCASTTPLAGLTISDTQYFGPGTRLTVL.

CDR3 DNA sequence: TGTGCCAGCAGCCTGAACAGGGACACAGATACGCAGTATTTT. This codes for CASSLNRDTDTQYF. V gene TRBV27 combines with J gene TRBJ2-3; D is possibly TRBD1 (6 bases). The germline CDR1 and CDR2 sequences are MNHEY and SMNVEV (reference sequence). This CDR3 region has 14 residues. With 6 bases removed from V and 2 bases from J, the gap between germline ends came to 12 bases.

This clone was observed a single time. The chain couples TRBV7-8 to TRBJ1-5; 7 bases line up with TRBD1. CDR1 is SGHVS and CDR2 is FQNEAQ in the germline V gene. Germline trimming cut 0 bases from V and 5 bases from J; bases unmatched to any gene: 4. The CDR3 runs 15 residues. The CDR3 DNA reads TGTGCCAGCAGCTTAGCATCCAGGGGGGATCAGCCCCAGCATTTT. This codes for CASSLASRGDQPQHF.

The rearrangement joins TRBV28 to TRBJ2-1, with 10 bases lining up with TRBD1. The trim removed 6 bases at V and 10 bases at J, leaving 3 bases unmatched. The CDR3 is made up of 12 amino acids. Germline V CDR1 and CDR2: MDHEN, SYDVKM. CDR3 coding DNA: TGTGCCAGCAGCACGACAGGGGGCGAGCAGTTCTTC. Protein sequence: CASSTTGGEQFF.

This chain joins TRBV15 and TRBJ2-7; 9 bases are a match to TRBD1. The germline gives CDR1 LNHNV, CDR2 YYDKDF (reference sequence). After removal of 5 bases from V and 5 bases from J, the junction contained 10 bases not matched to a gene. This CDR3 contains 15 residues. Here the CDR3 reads CATSVPDRGNDEQYF. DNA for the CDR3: TGTGCCACCAGCGTTCCCGACAGGGGGAACGACGAGCAGTACTTC.

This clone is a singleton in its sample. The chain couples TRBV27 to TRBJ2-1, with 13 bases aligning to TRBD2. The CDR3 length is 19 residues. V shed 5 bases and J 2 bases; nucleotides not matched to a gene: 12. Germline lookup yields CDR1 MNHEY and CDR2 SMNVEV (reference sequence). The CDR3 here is CASSPGLAGAPRPYNEQFF. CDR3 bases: TGTGCCAGCAGTCCTGGACTAGCGGGAGCTCCGCGGCCCTACAATGAGCAGTTCTTC.

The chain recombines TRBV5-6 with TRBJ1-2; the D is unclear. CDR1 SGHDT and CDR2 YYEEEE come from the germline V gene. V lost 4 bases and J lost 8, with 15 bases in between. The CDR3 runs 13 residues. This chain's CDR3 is CASSPTGVAGYTF. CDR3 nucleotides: TGTGCCAGCAGCCCCACGGGTGTGGCGGGCTACACCTTC.

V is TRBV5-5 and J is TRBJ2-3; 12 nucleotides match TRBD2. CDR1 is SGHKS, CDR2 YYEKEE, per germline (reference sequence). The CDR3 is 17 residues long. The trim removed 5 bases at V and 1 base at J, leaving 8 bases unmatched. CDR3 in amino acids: CASRTSGGLRGTDTQYF. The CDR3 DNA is TGTGCCAGCAGGACTAGCGGGGGACTTCGTGGCACAGATACGCAGTATTTT.

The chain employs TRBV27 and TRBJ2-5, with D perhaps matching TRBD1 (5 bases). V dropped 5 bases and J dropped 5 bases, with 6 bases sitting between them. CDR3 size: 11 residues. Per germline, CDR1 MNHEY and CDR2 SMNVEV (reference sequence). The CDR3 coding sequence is TGTGCCAGCAGTCCAGGGGAGACCCAGTACTTC. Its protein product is CASSPGETQYF.

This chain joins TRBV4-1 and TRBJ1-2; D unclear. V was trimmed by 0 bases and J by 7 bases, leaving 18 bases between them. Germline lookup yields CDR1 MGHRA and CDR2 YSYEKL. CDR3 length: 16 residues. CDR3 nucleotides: TGCGCCAGCAGCCAAGATCTTTCAGGTCGGAAGAGTGGCTACACCTTC. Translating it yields CASSQDLSGRKSGYTF.

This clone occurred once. CDR3 in DNA: TGTGCCTGGCGGACATTGTCACCGAGTGGCTACACCTTC. This translates into CAWRTLSPSGYTF. The chain carries TRBV30 and TRBJ1-2, with a weak D call TRBD1 (5 bases). The V and J ends lost 5 bases and 7 bases respectively, with 17 bases between them. The CDR3 length is 13 residues. CDR1 and CDR2 from the germline V gene are GTSNPN and SVGIG (reference sequence).

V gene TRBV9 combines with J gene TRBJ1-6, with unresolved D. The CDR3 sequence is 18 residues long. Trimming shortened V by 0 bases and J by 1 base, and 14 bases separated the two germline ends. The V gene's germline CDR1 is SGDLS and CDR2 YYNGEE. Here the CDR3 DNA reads TGTGCCAGCAGCGTAGCCTATGGAGGAAGTTCCTATAATTCACCCCTCCACTTT. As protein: CASSVAYGGSSYNSPLHF. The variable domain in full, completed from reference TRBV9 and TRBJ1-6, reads DSGVTQTPKHLITATGQRVTLRCSPRSGDLSVYWYQQSLDQGLQFLIQYYNGEERAKGNILERFSAQQFPDLHSELNLSSLELGDSALYFCASSVAYGGSSYNSPLHFGNGTRLTVT.

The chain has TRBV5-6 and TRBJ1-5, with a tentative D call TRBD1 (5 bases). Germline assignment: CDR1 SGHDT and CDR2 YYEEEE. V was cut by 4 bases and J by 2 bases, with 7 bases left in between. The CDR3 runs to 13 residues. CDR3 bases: TGTGCCAGCAGCGCGGGGCGCAATCAGCCCCAGCATTTT. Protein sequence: CASSAGRNQPQHF.

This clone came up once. The CDR3 here is CSVEPLAGGYNEQFF. The CDR3 DNA sequence: TGCAGCGTTGAACCCCTAGCGGGAGGATACAATGAGCAGTTCTTC. V usage is TRBV29-1 and J usage is TRBJ2-1; 11 nucleotides line up with TRBD2. V lost 2 bases and J lost 4; bases outside the gene matches: 4. This CDR3 is 15 amino acids long. Germline CDR1 and CDR2: SQVTM and ANQGSEA.

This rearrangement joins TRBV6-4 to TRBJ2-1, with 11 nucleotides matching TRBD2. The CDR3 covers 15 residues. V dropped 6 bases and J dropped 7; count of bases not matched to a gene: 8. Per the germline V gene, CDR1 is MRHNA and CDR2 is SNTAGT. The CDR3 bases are TGTGCCAGCAGAACAACTAGCGGGGGTCTAAATGAGCAGTTCTTC. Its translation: CASRTTSGGLNEQFF.

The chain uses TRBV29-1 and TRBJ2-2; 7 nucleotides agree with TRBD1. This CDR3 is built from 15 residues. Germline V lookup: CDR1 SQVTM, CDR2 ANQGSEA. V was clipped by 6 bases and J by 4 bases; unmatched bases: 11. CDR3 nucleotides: TGCAGCGTAGTCATTAGGACAGGAGCCACCGGGGAGCTGTTTTTT. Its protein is CSVVIRTGATGELFF.

In DNA, the CDR3 is TGTGCCAGCAGCCTGGATGTCAGGGGGGACTACGAGCAGTACTTC. It is translated as CASSLDVRGDYEQYF. The J gene is TRBJ2-7, the V gene TRBV5-5; D is perhaps TRBD1 (7 bases). The V gene's germline CDR1 is SGHKS and CDR2 YYEKEE (reference sequence). This CDR3 spans 15 amino acids. V was shortened by 4 bases and J by 3 bases, with 17 bases between the two germline ends. Together with reference TRBV5-5 and TRBJ2-7, the CDR3 gives the full variable domain: DAGVTQSPTHLIKTRGQQVTLRCSPISGHKSVSWYQQVLGQGPQFIFQYYEKEERGRGNFPDRFSARQFPNYSSELNVNALLLGDSALYLCASSLDVRGDYEQYFGPGTRLTVT.